This T cell receptor beta chain was obtained from a study of blood T cell repertoires in COVID-19. TCRdb's copy holds only in-frame clones and misses some; the assay was immunoSEQ multiplex PCR. The sample includes under 300,000 clones, 84% of them seen just once. V dropped 2 bases and J dropped 4 bases, with 17 bases sitting between them. Germline loops: CDR1 SGHRS, CDR2 YFSETQ. This CDR3 is built from 16 residues. The V call is TRBV5-1, the J call TRBJ2-3, with D tentatively TRBD1 (6 bases). This clonotype was sampled from a woman between 40 and 55 years old who had recovered from COVID-19. The sample consisted of peripheral blood. DNA for the CDR3: TGCGCCAGCAGCTTCCAAGGGGGTGATATATCAGATACGCAGTATTTT. Protein product: CASSFQGGDISDTQYF.